The clone carrying this T cell receptor beta chain has a handful of counts. Its antigen is not identified. This CDR3 has 14 residues. Germline CDR1 is SGHAT and CDR2 is FQNNGV. Between the trimmed V and J ends, which lost 5 bases and 5 bases, there was a span of 13 bases. The data stem from a study of shared clonotypes between healthy human individuals. Findings and limits, study-wide: Since donors were few, the genetic and exposure-history diversity represented was limited. The study sampled only blood, and tissue repertoires likely differ.

CD45RO-negative cells were positively selected for CCR7, leaving out terminally differentiated effector memory CD45RA+ cells. It was 150 to 200 ng DNA, 28,000 or so T cell genomes, that sorted-subset replicate PCRs used. Sequencing used immunoSEQ multiplex PCR; TCRdb keeps in-frame clones, though not all of them. The sample carries hundreds of thousands of clones, 95% to 98% recorded once. This clonotype was sampled from a man younger than 45 in good health. Sequenced material: naive CD8+ T cells sorted from blood. This chain links TRBV11-2 with TRBJ2-1; a possible D gene is TRBD1 (5 bases). The CDR3 loop is CASSATFRDNEQFF. As DNA, the CDR3 is TGTGCCAGCAGCGCCACCTTCAGGGACAATGAGCAGTTCTTC.